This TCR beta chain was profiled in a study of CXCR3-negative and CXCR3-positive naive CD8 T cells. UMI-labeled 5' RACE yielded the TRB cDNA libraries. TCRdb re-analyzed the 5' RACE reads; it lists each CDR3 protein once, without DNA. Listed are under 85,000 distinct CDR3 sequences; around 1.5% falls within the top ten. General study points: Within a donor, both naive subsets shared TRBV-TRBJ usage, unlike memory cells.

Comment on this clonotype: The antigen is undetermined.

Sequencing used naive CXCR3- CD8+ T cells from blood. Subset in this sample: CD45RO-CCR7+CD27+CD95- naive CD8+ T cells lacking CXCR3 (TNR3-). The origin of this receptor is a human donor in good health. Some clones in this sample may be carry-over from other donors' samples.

This CDR3 reads CASSLIAASNEQFF. The genes are TRBV28 and TRBJ2-1. This CDR3 is built from 14 residues. Per germline, CDR1 MDHEN and CDR2 SYDVKM. The variable domain in full, with the rest retrieved from reference TRBV28 and TRBJ2-1, is DVKVTQSSRYLVKRTGEKVFLECVQDMDHENMFWYRQDPGLGLRLIYFSYDVKMKEKGDIPEGYSVSREKKERFSLILESASTNQTSMYLCASSLIAASNEQFFGPGTRLTVL.